This record covers a single TCR beta chain. This entry comes from a study of blood T cell repertoires in COVID-19. Whole-study context: Sample material is recorded as cDNA or gDNA derived from T cells, B-cell-depleted T cells, or PBMCs.

Assay: immunoSEQ multiplex PCR; the TCRdb copy retains only in-frame clones and omits some. There are roughly 300,000 clones in the sample; roughly 90% occur only once, and 2.3% lies in the top ten. CDR1 is LGHDT, CDR2 YNNKEL, per germline (reference sequence). The length of the CDR3 is 16 residues. The V gene end was trimmed by 4 bases and the J gene end by 0 bases; junction bases not matched to a gene: 4. The origin of this receptor is a woman in her forties with acute COVID-19. Input material: PBMCs or T cells enriched from blood (not recorded which). V is TRBV3-1 (or the pseudogene TRBV3-2) and J is TRBJ1-3, with 9 bases aligning to TRBD1. The CDR3 is CASSLLTGGSGNTIYF. CDR3 DNA sequence: TGTGCCAGCAGCCTCTTGACAGGGGGCTCTGGAAACACCATATATTTT.